Following are 20 T cell receptor beta chains from one sample sequenced in a study of cytomegalovirus exposure and HLA in healthy donors. Using immunoSEQ multiplex PCR, the repertoire was profiled, and TCRdb retains in-frame clones only, with some absent. The sample contains around 150,000 clones, almost 85% of which appear only once. The source material was PBMCs. The receptors shown here come from a man younger than 40 in good health and CMV-seropositive.

In nucleotides, the CDR3 is TGCGCCAGCAGCCTGACAGGGGCGGACGGGGAGCTGTTTTTT. Its translation: CASSLTGADGELFF. The rearrangement joins TRBV5-1 to TRBJ2-2; 8 bases are shared with TRBD1. The junction had 6 bases not matched to a gene; V was cut back by 4 bases and J by 7 bases. The CDR3 is 14 residues long. The germline CDR1 and CDR2 sequences are SGHRS and YFSETQ.

V and J are TRBV10-3 and TRBJ2-3; 8 positions agree with TRBD2. Germline loops: CDR1 ENHRY, CDR2 SYGVKD. Trimming took 10 bases from V and 0 from J; bases not matched to a gene: 6. This CDR3 comprises 14 residues. Here the CDR3 reads CATRLALSTDTQYF. Written as DNA, the CDR3 is TGTGCCACCCGACTAGCGTTAAGCACAGATACGCAGTATTTT.

This chain joins TRBV27 and TRBJ1-6; D is unclear. This CDR3 spans 19 amino acids. CDR1 and CDR2 from the germline V gene are MNHEY and SMNVEV (reference sequence). Trimming removed 1 base at V and 0 bases at J, with 16 bases between. Here the CDR3 DNA reads TGTGCCAGCAGTTTATTCTTGGAAGCAGGCGTCTCCTATAATTCACCCCTCCACTTT. It codes for CASSLFLEAGVSYNSPLHF.

The V gene is TRBV30, the J gene TRBJ2-2, with D possibly being TRBD2 (6 bases). The germline V gene has CDR1 GTSNPN and CDR2 SVGIG (reference sequence). This CDR3 contains 14 residues. The CDR3 loop reads CAFLSGPTTGELFF. CDR3 sequence (DNA): TGTGCGTTCCTAAGCGGGCCCACCACCGGGGAGCTGTTTTTT.

The chain employs TRBV19 and TRBJ2-7, with 7 nucleotides matching TRBD1. CDR3 length: 14 amino acids. The germline V gene encodes CDR1 LNHDA and CDR2 SQIVND (reference sequence). The V gene end was trimmed by 4 bases and the J gene end by 3 bases; junction bases not matched to a gene: 6. The CDR3: CASSKPGQLYEQYF. The CDR3 nucleotides are TGTGCCAGTAGTAAACCGGGACAGCTCTACGAGCAGTACTTC.

The V gene is TRBV9, the J gene TRBJ1-3, with 8 nucleotides matching TRBD1. V lost 1 base and J lost 1; bases outside the gene matches: 7. The CDR3 sequence is 17 residues long. Germline V gene lookup returns CDR1 SGDLS and CDR2 YYNGEE. The CDR3 sequence is CASSVTQDRVSGNTIYF. The CDR3 coding sequence is TGTGCCAGCAGCGTAACTCAGGACAGGGTTTCTGGAAACACCATATATTTT. Supplemented by reference TRBV9 and TRBJ1-3, the full variable domain reads DSGVTQTPKHLITATGQRVTLRCSPRSGDLSVYWYQQSLDQGLQFLIQYYNGEERAKGNILERFSAQQFPDLHSELNLSSLELGDSALYFCASSVTQDRVSGNTIYFGEGSWLTVV.

The genes are TRBV19 and TRBJ2-7; perhaps TRBD2 as D (5 bases). The V end lost 2 bases, the J end lost 0 bases, and 11 bases lay between the germline ends. The CDR3 runs to 15 residues. Germline V gives CDR1 LNHDA, CDR2 SQIVND (reference sequence). In DNA form, the CDR3 reads TGTGCCAGTAGTATAATCGGGATGAGCTCCTACGAGCAGTACTTC. It codes for CASSIIGMSSYEQYF.

The V call is TRBV5-4, the J call TRBJ2-3, with unresolved D. From germline, CDR1 is SGHNT and CDR2 YYREEE (reference sequence). Trimming removed 0 bases at V and 1 base at J, with 6 bases between. The CDR3 covers 14 residues. CDR3 coding DNA: TGTGCCAGCAGCTTGGCGAGAGGCACAGATACGCAGTATTTT. Translating it yields CASSLARGTDTQYF.

The chain carries TRBV9 and TRBJ1-3; no reliable D call. Germline-derived CDR1 and CDR2 are SGDLS and YYNGEE. Trimming shortened V by 0 bases and J by 0 bases, and 7 bases separated the two germline ends. CDR3 length equals 15 residues. The CDR3 here is CASSVEPISGNTIYF. The CDR3 nucleotides are TGTGCCAGCAGCGTAGAACCTATCTCTGGAAACACCATATATTTT.

V gene TRBV5-6 combines with J gene TRBJ1-1; D not certain. Trimming took off 0 bases at V and 6 bases at J, with 18 bases between the two ends. Per germline, CDR1 SGHDT and CDR2 YYEEEE. The CDR3 consists of 16 residues. The DNA for the CDR3 is TGTGCCAGCAGCTTGGTGGAGGTGGCGGGTTACGCTGAAGCTTTCTTT. Residues: CASSLVEVAGYAEAFF.

This sequence joins TRBV5-1 and TRBJ1-1, with 9 bases identical to TRBD1. The germline V gene encodes CDR1 SGHRS and CDR2 YFSETQ. This CDR3 region has 15 residues. Unmatched junction bases numbered 3, after V lost 2 bases and J lost 1 base. CDR3 in amino acids: CASSFQGQGNTEAFF. As DNA, the CDR3 is TGCGCCAGCAGCTTCCAGGGACAGGGGAACACTGAAGCTTTCTTT.

This chain connects TRBV7-2 to TRBJ2-1; 8 bases fit TRBD2. Germline lookup yields CDR1 SGHTA and CDR2 FQGNSA. CDR3 length equals 15 residues. The V segment lost 2 bases and the J segment 4 bases; nucleotides outside the gene matches: 4. The CDR3 coding sequence is TGTGCCAGCAGCTTACTAGCGGGCCTATACAATGAGCAGTTCTTC. Amino acid sequence: CASSLLAGLYNEQFF.

The chain couples TRBV2 to TRBJ2-1, with 10 bases aligning to TRBD2. The germline CDR1 and CDR2 sequences are SNHLY and FYNNEI. The junction had 6 bases not matched to a gene; V was cut back by 5 bases and J by 5 bases. The CDR3 totals 15 residues. The CDR3: CASSFSGRSHNEQFF. In DNA form, the CDR3 reads TGTGCCAGCAGTTTTAGCGGGAGGTCCCACAATGAGCAGTTCTTC.

The chain carries TRBV18 and TRBJ2-5; possible D gene TRBD1, 5 bases. Germline V gene sequence: CDR1 KGHSH, CDR2 LQKENI. V lost 3 bases and J lost 2, with 10 bases in between. CDR3 length equals 14 residues. For the CDR3, the DNA is TGTGCCAGCTCACCGGGCGGACAACAAGAGACCCAGTACTTC. Amino acid sequence: CASSPGGQQETQYF.

This rearrangement joins TRBV30 to TRBJ2-5, with D uncertain. This CDR3 has 12 amino acids. CDR1 and CDR2 (germline): GTSNPN, SVGIG (reference sequence). Trimming cost V 4 bases and J 5 bases, with 11 bases left between them. CDR3 nucleotide sequence: TGTGCCTGGATGTGGGCTCGGGAGACCCAGTACTTC. It codes for CAWMWARETQYF.

The gene calls are TRBV7-3 and TRBJ1-1, with 8 bases fitting TRBD1. CDR1 is SGHTA, CDR2 FQGTGA, per germline. The V and J ends lost 4 bases and 3 bases, in that order; junction bases with no gene match: 4. There are 14 residues in the CDR3. The CDR3 sequence: CASSSRGLDTEAFF. The CDR3 DNA sequence: TGTGCCAGCAGCTCCAGGGGGCTGGACACTGAAGCTTTCTTT.

V and J are TRBV5-4 and TRBJ2-7; TRBD1 matches at 9 bases. Germline V gene sequence: CDR1 SGHNT, CDR2 YYREEE (reference sequence). V lost 7 bases and J lost 7; bases outside the gene matches: 9. The CDR3 is made up of 13 amino acids. CDR3 DNA: TGTGCCAGCCACGCCGGGACAGGGAAAGAGCAGTACTTC. It is translated as CASHAGTGKEQYF.

The chain is built from TRBV28 and TRBJ1-1; D may be TRBD1 (6 bases). Germline loops: CDR1 MDHEN, CDR2 SYDVKM. This CDR3 is built from 15 residues. Trimming pared 4 bases from V and 0 bases from J, leaving 12 bases between. The CDR3 bases are TGTGCCAGCAGTTCAGTGGGGGCTTTGAACACTGAAGCTTTCTTT. It codes for CASSSVGALNTEAFF.

The genes are TRBV5-1 and TRBJ2-6, with 7 bases matching TRBD1. V dropped 4 bases and J dropped 2; count of bases not matched to a gene: 3. Germline CDR1 SGHRS, CDR2 YFSETQ. CDR3 length: 15 residues. CDR3 region: CASSRTGAGANVLTF. For the CDR3, the DNA is TGCGCCAGCAGCCGTACAGGGGCTGGGGCCAACGTCCTGACTTTC. Based on the CDR3 plus reference TRBV5-1 and TRBJ2-6, the full variable domain is KAGVTQTPRYLIKTRGQQVTLSCSPISGHRSVSWYQQTPGQGLQFLFEYFSETQRNKGNFPGRFSGRQFSNSRSEMNVSTLELGDSALYLCASSRTGAGANVLTFGAGSRLTVL.

The rearrangement links TRBV18 to TRBJ1-1, with 8 bases identical to TRBD1. The CDR3 is 15 residues long. Losses at the gene ends were 5 bases for V and 4 bases for J; bases not matched to a gene: 9. Germline assignment: CDR1 KGHSH and CDR2 LQKENI. The CDR3 here is CASSTSGGVSTEAFF. CDR3 nucleotides: TGTGCCAGCTCAACTTCAGGGGGCGTAAGCACTGAAGCTTTCTTT.